A selection of T cell receptor beta chains follows, all from one sample in a study of blood T cells in healthy people across ages. One entry per CDR3 protein, called by TCRdb with MiXCR from the 5' RACE reads. The sample has more than 700,000 distinct CDR3 sequences; around 45% are singletons. Sequencing was carried out using blood. Receptors originate from an elderly man in good health. The CDR3 runs from the conserved cysteine through the conserved F or W. D genes are given only for firm matches. Clone size is not always given. Where it is, it says once, few, many or a class for expanded clones.

size	D	V	J	CDR3	DNA
many	TRBD1	TRBV9	TRBJ2-3	CASSSGQLTDTQYF	TGTGCCAGCAGTTCGGGACAGCTCACAGATACGCAGTATTTT
once	TRBD2	TRBV20-1	TRBJ2-1	CSAESGTTIYNEQFF	TGCAGTGCTGAATCCGGGACTACCATCTACAACGAGCAGTTCTTC
.	TRBD1	TRBV28	TRBJ1-2	CASTQGQSRGYTF	TGTGCCAGCACCCAGGGACAGAGCCGCGGCTACACCTTC
few	TRBD2	TRBV7-2	TRBJ2-1	CASSLAIGTSQNEQFF	TGTGCCAGCAGCTTAGCCATCGGGACTAGCCAAAATGAGCAGTTCTTC
.	.	TRBV29-1	TRBJ2-7	CSVVPITAYEQCF	TGCAGCGTTGTCCCCATTACCGCCTACGAGCAGTGCTTC
many	.	TRBV29-1	TRBJ2-5	CSVGKQGETQYF	TGCAGCGTGGGGAAACAAGGGGAGACCCAGTACTTC
.	TRBD1	TRBV20-1	TRBJ2-4	CSANPGTGAKNIQYF	TGCAGTGCTAACCCCGGGACAGGGGCCAAAAACATTCAGTACTTC
.	.	TRBV20-1	TRBJ1-6	CSARGGATYNSPLHF	TGCAGTGCTAGAGGGGGGGCCACCTATAATTCACCCCTCCACTTT
many	TRBD2	TRBV7-7	TRBJ2-5	CASSLALAGGPETQYF	TGTGCTAGCAGCTTAGCTCTAGCGGGAGGGCCGGAGACCCAGTACTTC
.	.	TRBV25-1	TRBJ1-2	CASSEFYGYTF	TGTGCCAGCAGTGAATTCTATGGCTACACCTTC
.	.	TRBV19	TRBJ1-1	CASSIRGVNTEAFF	TGTGCCAGTAGTATAAGAGGGGTCAACACTGAAGCTTTCTTT
many	TRBD1	TRBV18	TRBJ2-5	CASSPPGTEKRLAQYF	TGTGCCAGCTCACCACCCGGGACAGAGAAGAGATTGGCCCAGTACTTC
.	.	TRBV20-1	TRBJ2-3	CSAGGGRGSLTDTQYF	TGCAGTGCTGGAGGTGGCAGGGGATCCCTCACAGATACGCAGTATTTT
.	TRBD1	TRBV4-1	TRBJ1-5	CASSQGQKGNQPQHF	TGCGCCAGCAGCCAGGGACAGAAGGGCAATCAGCCCCAGCATTTT
few	.	TRBV12-3/TRBV12-4	TRBJ2-5	CASSLVGTQYF	TGTGCCAGCAGTTTGGTCGGGACCCAGTACTTC
few	TRBD2	TRBV20-1	TRBJ2-3	CSARDPSSSGRASTDTQYF	TGCAGTGCTAGAGATCCGTCGTCTAGCGGGAGGGCCAGCACAGATACGCAGTATTTT
.	TRBD2	TRBV3-1	TRBJ2-1	CASSQGLAGGTNEQFF	TGTGCCAGCAGCCAAGGACTAGCGGGAGGGACCAATGAGCAGTTCTTC
.	TRBD1	TRBV20-1	TRBJ2-3	CSASQGAALTDTQYF	TGCAGTGCTAGTCAGGGGGCAGCCTTAACAGATACGCAGTATTTT
.	.	TRBV10-2	TRBJ2-1	CASSVTGVIGEQFF	TGCGCCAGCAGTGTTACCGGGGTTATAGGCGAGCAGTTCTTC
.	.	TRBV5-1	TRBJ1-5	CASSLEAGYTNQPQHF	TGCGCCAGCAGCTTGGAGGCAGGCTATACCAATCAGCCCCAGCATTTT
.	TRBD2	TRBV28	TRBJ2-1	CASRRGLAGIRSYNEQFF	TGTGCCAGCAGGAGGGGACTAGCGGGAATCAGGTCCTACAATGAGCAGTTCTTC
.	TRBD1	TRBV12-3/TRBV12-4	TRBJ2-5	CASTFYSSRGQETQYF	TGTGCCAGCACCTTCTACAGTTCCAGGGGGCAAGAGACCCAGTACTTC
few	.	TRBV3-1	TRBJ2-7	CASSQRREANEQYF	TGTGCCAGCAGCCAACGCAGGGAGGCCAACGAGCAGTACTTC
few	TRBD1	TRBV5-1	TRBJ1-1	CASSIDRVRETEAFF	TGCGCCAGCAGCATAGACAGGGTAAGGGAAACTGAAGCTTTCTTT
few	.	TRBV4-1	TRBJ2-3	CASSLIQGYTDTQYF	TGCGCCAGCAGCCTCATACAGGGATACACAGATACGCAGTATTTT
.	TRBD1	TRBV6-5	TRBJ2-5	CATADRGRVDERYF	TGTGCCACCGCGGACAGGGGGCGAGTGGATGAGCGGTACTTC
.	.	TRBV3-1	TRBJ2-2	CASSQIRDLPNPGELFF	TGTGCCAGCAGCCAAATCCGGGACCTTCCGAATCCCGGGGAGCTGTTTTTT
.	TRBD1	TRBV6-2/TRBV6-3	TRBJ2-3	CASSYSPGQAPVDTQYF	TGTGCCAGCAGTTACTCCCCGGGACAGGCGCCCGTAGATACGCAGTATTTT
few	.	TRBV15	TRBJ2-3	CATSRDWREQYF	TGTGCCACCAGCAGAGACTGGAGGGAGCAGTATTTT
few	.	TRBV2	TRBJ1-2	CASSEGSGPPNYGYTF	TGTGCCAGCAGTGAAGGGTCAGGTCCCCCTAACTATGGCTACACCTTC
many	TRBD1	TRBV28	TRBJ2-1	CASSTGTGFYNEQFF	TGTGCCAGCAGTACCGGGACAGGATTTTACAATGAGCAGTTCTTC
.	.	TRBV5-1	TRBJ2-1	CASSLPHDYNEQFF	TGCGCCAGCAGCTTACCGCACGACTACAATGAGCAGTTCTTC
.	.	TRBV6-5	TRBJ2-1	CASRRGGNYNEQFF	TGTGCCAGCCGTAGAGGAGGAAACTACAATGAGCAGTTCTTC
.	.	TRBV11-1	TRBJ2-1	CASSIGYEQFF	TGTGCCAGCAGCATTGGGTATGAGCAGTTCTTC
.	TRBD2	TRBV7-8	TRBJ2-1	CASSLANSGTSGYSTYNEQFF	TGTGCCAGCAGCTTAGCAAATTCCGGGACTAGCGGGTACTCTACCTACAATGAGCAGTTCTTC
once	.	TRBV6-6	TRBJ2-7	CASRVRGNSYEQYF	TGTGCCAGCAGGGTTAGAGGGAACTCCTACGAGCAGTACTTC
few	.	TRBV9	TRBJ2-3	CASSVRGGTSTDTQYF	TGTGCCAGCAGCGTAAGAGGGGGGACTAGCACAGATACGCAGTATTTT